This TCR beta chain was profiled in a study of neurological immune-mediated disorders. The CDR3 has 16 residues. V gave up 5 bases and J gave up 6 bases; unmatched junction bases: 11. Germline V lookup: CDR1 SGHAT, CDR2 FQNNGV. This clonotype came up many times. The authors produced cDNA by 5'RACE using 10-nucleotide random UMIs. TCRdb used MiXCR to reprocess the 5' RACE reads, holding one entry per CDR3 protein. The table records about 21,000 distinct CDR3 sequences, 6.2% of them present only once. The chain is built from TRBV11-2 and TRBJ2-3; 10 bases line up with TRBD2. The clonotype comes from a man aged 18 to 29 in good health. The specimen was CD8+ T cells from blood. The CDR3 loop is CASSLQPAGGTDTQYF. The CDR3 DNA is TGTGCCAGCAGCCTCCAGCCAGCGGGGGGGACCGATACGCAGTATTTT.